This entry describes one T cell receptor beta chain. This sample stems from a study of blood T cell repertoires in COVID-19. From germline, CDR1 is SGHRS and CDR2 YFSETQ. J lost 4 bases, V lost 3 bases, and 13 bases had no gene match. The CDR3 is 18 residues long. In the original workflow: Estimates of nucleated cell counts were drawn from the amplification of reference gene primers. Sequencing was performed with immunoSEQ multiplex PCR; in TCRdb, only in-frame clones are kept and a portion is missing. The V and J calls and clone size were taken over from that table, and D and trimming were inferred from the DNA. The sample records about 100,000 clones, 80% to 95% being singletons.

The chain uses TRBV5-1 and TRBJ2-2; TRBD2 matches 9 bases. This sequence originates from a man aged 45-65 years with active COVID-19. Input material: peripheral blood. This CDR3 reads CASSSPPGLASTTGELFF. The CDR3 region has the DNA TGCGCCAGCAGCTCCCCTCCGGGACTAGCCTCGACCACCGGGGAGCTGTTTTTT.